This entry is about one T cell receptor (beta chain). Its antigen remains unknown. This sample is part of a study of siplizumab effects on memory and regulatory T cells. Using immunoSEQ multiplex PCR, the repertoire was profiled, and TCRdb retains in-frame clones only, with some absent. The repertoire has about 110,000 clones, just over 90% of them found once; the top ten carry around 0.32%. Findings of the study overall: Naive T cells seemed more diverse than memory cells and seemed major alloresponse contributors. In siplizumab conditions, mappable alloreactive CD4+ clones averaged about 71% Treg-derived, against around 30% in controls.

CDR1 and CDR2 (germline): SGHTA, FQGNSA. Trimming stripped 1 base from V and 10 bases from J, with 10 bases between. This CDR3 contains 12 residues. The chain couples TRBV7-2 to TRBJ1-1; no clear D gene. The clonotype originates from a human donor in good health. The source material was CD4+ T cells sorted from blood. The CDR3 is CASSLEFVGAFF. CDR3 nucleotide sequence: TGTGCCAGCAGCTTAGAATTTGTCGGAGCTTTCTTT.